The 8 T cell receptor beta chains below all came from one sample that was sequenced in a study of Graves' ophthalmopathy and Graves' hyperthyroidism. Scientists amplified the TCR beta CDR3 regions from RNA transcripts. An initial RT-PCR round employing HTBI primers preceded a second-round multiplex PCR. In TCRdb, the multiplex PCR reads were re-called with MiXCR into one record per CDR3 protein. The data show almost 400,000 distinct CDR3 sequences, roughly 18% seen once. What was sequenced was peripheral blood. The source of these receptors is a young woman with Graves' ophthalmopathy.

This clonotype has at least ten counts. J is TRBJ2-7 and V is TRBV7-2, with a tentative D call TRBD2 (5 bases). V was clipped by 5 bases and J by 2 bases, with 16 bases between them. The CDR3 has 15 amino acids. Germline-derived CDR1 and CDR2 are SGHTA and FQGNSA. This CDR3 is CASSGGLLGTYEQYF. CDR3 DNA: TGTGCCAGCAGCGGCGGACTCTTAGGGACCTACGAGCAGTACTTC.

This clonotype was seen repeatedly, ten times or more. The CDR3 bases are TGCAGCGTTGAGGGGGGGGTCACTGAAGCTTTCTTT. It encodes CSVEGGVTEAFF. V and J are TRBV29-1 and TRBJ1-1, with a possible D match to TRBD1 (5 bases). CDR1 and CDR2 from the germline V gene are SQVTM and ANQGSEA. The CDR3 totals 12 residues. Trimming cost V 3 bases and J 4 bases, with 9 bases left between them.

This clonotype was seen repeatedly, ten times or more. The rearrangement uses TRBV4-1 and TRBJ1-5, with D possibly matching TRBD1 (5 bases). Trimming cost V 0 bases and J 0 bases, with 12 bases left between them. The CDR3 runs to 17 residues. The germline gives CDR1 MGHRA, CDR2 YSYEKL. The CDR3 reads CASSQDKGGVSNQPQHF. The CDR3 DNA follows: TGCGCCAGCAGCCAAGATAAGGGAGGGGTTAGCAATCAGCCCCAGCATTTT.

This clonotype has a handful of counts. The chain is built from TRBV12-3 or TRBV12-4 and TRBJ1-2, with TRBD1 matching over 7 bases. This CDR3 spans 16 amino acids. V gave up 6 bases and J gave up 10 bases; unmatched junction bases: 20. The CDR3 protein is CASSPGQEVSGAHYTF. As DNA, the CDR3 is TGTGCCAGCAGCCCAGGACAGGAGGTTTCTGGGGCCCACTACACCTTC.

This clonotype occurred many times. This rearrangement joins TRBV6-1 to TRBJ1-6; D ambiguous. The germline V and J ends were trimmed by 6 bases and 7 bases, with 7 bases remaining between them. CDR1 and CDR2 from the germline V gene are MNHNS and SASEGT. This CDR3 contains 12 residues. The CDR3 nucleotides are TGTGCCAGCAGAGAGAAAAATTCACCCCTCCACTTT. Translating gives CASREKNSPLHF.

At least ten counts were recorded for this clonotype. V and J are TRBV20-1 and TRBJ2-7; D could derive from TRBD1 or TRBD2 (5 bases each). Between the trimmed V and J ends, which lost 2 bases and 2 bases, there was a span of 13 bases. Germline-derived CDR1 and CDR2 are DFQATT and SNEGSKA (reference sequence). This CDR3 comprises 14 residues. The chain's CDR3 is CSARWLGVPYEQYF. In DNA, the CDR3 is TGCAGTGCTAGATGGTTGGGGGTCCCCTACGAGCAGTACTTC.

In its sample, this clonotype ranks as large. CDR3 in DNA: TGTGCCAGCAGTGAAGGGGAGTGGAGCACTGAAGCTTTCTTT. Protein: CASSEGEWSTEAFF. V and J are TRBV6-1 and TRBJ1-1; D not resolved. Deletions cut 1 base from V and 4 bases from J, with 10 bases between. The CDR3 totals 14 residues. Germline CDR1 and CDR2: MNHNS and SASEGT.

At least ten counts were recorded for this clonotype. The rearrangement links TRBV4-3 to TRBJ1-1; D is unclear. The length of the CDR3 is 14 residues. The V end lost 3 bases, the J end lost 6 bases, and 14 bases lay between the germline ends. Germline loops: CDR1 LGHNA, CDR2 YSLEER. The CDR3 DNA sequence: TGCGCCAGCAGCCAGGCAGTTGCTGCCTCTGAAGCTTTCTTT. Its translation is CASSQAVAASEAFF.